This TCR beta chain was sequenced in a study of CD8 T cells in Susac syndrome. Study at large: Treatment at blood withdrawal was none, corticosteroids, or intravenous immunoglobulin alone in Susac syndrome patients.

J was trimmed by 2 bases and V by 6 bases; bases with no gene match: 5. The CDR3 length is 14 residues. Germline CDR1 reads MNHEY; CDR2 reads SVGAGI. Patients with Susac syndrome showed fulfilment of recently defined diagnostic criteria for definite or probable disease. The CD8+ and CD4+ T cells were negatively isolated, with the TEMRA cells enriched by FACS. With random hexamers, about 0.45 to 1 ug RNA was reverse transcribed. The CDR3 of TCR beta was amplified by immunoSEQ multiplex PCR across 54 Vbeta and 13 Jbeta. TCRdb analysed the immunoSEQ multiplex PCR reads with MiXCR anew, one entry per CDR3 protein. Altogether under 200,000 distinct CDR3 sequences are present, around 94% being singletons, with the ten largest covering roughly 0.12%.

Material: CD4+ T cells from PBMCs. V and J are TRBV6-5 and TRBJ2-3; 7 positions match TRBD1. This TCR came from a human donor with Susac syndrome. CDR3 bases: TGTGCCAGCAGCCGGGACAGTCTCACAGATACGCAGTATTTT. This codes for CASSRDSLTDTQYF.